Listed here are 13 T cell receptor beta chains from one sample, sequenced in a study of response to subunit inactivated influenza vaccine. TCRdb reprocessed the RT-PCR reads with MiXCR, giving one entry per CDR3 protein. The sample records a few hundred thousand distinct CDR3 sequences, about 14% being singletons. The sequences come from PBMCs from blood, collected 11 to 12 days after vaccination. The receptors derive from a man aged 45-65 years who received an inactivated influenza vaccine.

This sequence joins TRBV20-1 and TRBJ2-7; TRBD2 matches 15 bases. Germline V gene sequence: CDR1 DFQATT, CDR2 SNEGSKA (reference sequence). V shed 6 bases and J 3 bases; nucleotides not matched to a gene: 3. The CDR3 consists of 14 residues. The CDR3 loop reads CSAGTSGRNYEQYF. As DNA, the CDR3 is TGCAGTGCCGGGACTAGCGGGAGGAACTACGAGCAGTACTTC.

This clonotype turned up a few times. The rearrangement links TRBV10-3 to TRBJ2-1; weak D call: TRBD1 (5 bases). V was trimmed by 4 bases and J by 8 bases, leaving 21 bases between them. Germline V gene lookup returns CDR1 ENHRY and CDR2 SYGVKD. The CDR3 length is 16 residues. The CDR3: CAISAAADRGSDEQFF. Written as DNA, the CDR3 is TGTGCCATCAGTGCAGCCGCAGACAGAGGCTCAGATGAGCAGTTCTTC.

The chain is built from TRBV27 and TRBJ2-5, with unresolved D. Germline V gene sequence: CDR1 MNHEY, CDR2 SMNVEV (reference sequence). This CDR3 spans 13 amino acids. The V end lost 5 bases, the J end lost 5 bases, and 12 bases lay between the germline ends. The CDR3 sequence is CASSHQLRETQYF. CDR3 in DNA: TGTGCCAGCAGTCATCAACTTAGGGAGACCCAGTACTTC.

CDR3 sequence: CASSFGWDRGQAFF. CDR3 bases: TGTGCCAGCAGCTTTGGCTGGGACAGGGGGCAAGCTTTCTTT. V gene TRBV7-2 combines with J gene TRBJ1-1, with TRBD1 matching over 12 bases. CDR1 and CDR2 from the germline V gene are SGHTA and FQGNSA. V was pared by 3 bases and J by 9 bases, with 5 bases of the junction left unmatched. CDR3 length: 14 residues.

This chain uses TRBV5-1 with TRBJ2-1, with 7 bases aligning to TRBD1. Germline trimming cut 4 bases from V and 4 bases from J; bases unmatched to any gene: 5. The CDR3 contains 14 residues. Germline-derived CDR1 and CDR2 are SGHRS and YFSETQ. The CDR3 nucleotides read TGCGCCAGCAGCGACAGGGCCCTTTACAATGAGCAGTTCTTC. It yields the protein CASSDRALYNEQFF.

V usage is TRBV5-4 and J usage is TRBJ1-4; D unclear. CDR3 size: 14 residues. Germline V gives CDR1 SGHNT, CDR2 YYREEE (reference sequence). The ends were cut back, 0 bases at V and 2 bases at J, with 5 bases in the middle. The CDR3 bases are TGTGCCAGCAGCTTGGCCTTGACTAATGAAAAACTGTTTTTT. As protein: CASSLALTNEKLFF.

This sequence joins TRBV5-1 and TRBJ2-1, with 8 positions matching TRBD1. The CDR3 contains 15 residues. V was clipped by 1 base and J by 7 bases; unmatched bases: 7. Germline loops: CDR1 SGHRS, CDR2 YFSETQ. CDR3 sequence (DNA): TGCGCCAGCAGCTTGCAACAGGGGGTCGGAAATGAGCAGTTCTTC. It yields the protein CASSLQQGVGNEQFF.

This clonotype was counted only a few times. The chain employs TRBV3-1 and TRBJ2-3; D is undetermined. The CDR3 spans 15 residues. Trimming left V 2 bases short and J 0 bases short, with 9 bases between. Germline V gene sequence: CDR1 LGHDT, CDR2 YNNKEL (reference sequence). CDR3 protein: CASSQRRVSTDTQYF. CDR3 DNA sequence: TGTGCCAGCAGCCAAAGGAGAGTCAGCACAGATACGCAGTATTTT.

This clonotype was detected only a few times. The gene calls are TRBV20-1 and TRBJ2-1; 7 nucleotides align to TRBD2. CDR3 length: 12 residues. From germline, CDR1 is DFQATT and CDR2 SNEGSKA (reference sequence). The trim removed 3 bases at V and 7 bases at J, leaving 3 bases unmatched. The CDR3 is CSASLGGNEQFF. The CDR3 DNA reads TGCAGTGCTAGCCTCGGGGGGAATGAGCAGTTCTTC.

The chain links TRBV14 to TRBJ2-7; D may be TRBD1 or TRBD2 (5 bases each). Germline V gives CDR1 SGHDN, CDR2 FVKESK. The V and J ends lost 8 bases and 6 bases respectively, with 20 bases between them. This CDR3 has 14 residues. The chain's CDR3 is CASSTLIGAGEQYF. The CDR3 DNA follows: TGTGCCAGCTCGACCCTGATCGGGGCGGGCGAGCAGTACTTC. Together with reference TRBV14 and TRBJ2-7, the CDR3 gives the full variable domain: EAGVTQFPSHSVIEKGQTVTLRCDPISGHDNLYWYRRVMGKEIKFLLHFVKESKQDESGMPNNRFLAERTGGTYSTLKVQPAELEDSGVYFCASSTLIGAGEQYFGPGTRLTVT.

This clonotype was recorded at least ten times. This chain connects TRBV3-1 to TRBJ1-6, with D unresolved. The CDR3 length is 14 residues. CDR1 is LGHDT and CDR2 is YNNKEL in the germline V gene (reference sequence). V shed 0 bases and J shed 7 bases, with 7 bases lying between them. The CDR3 protein is CASSQERPNSPLHF. Written as DNA, the CDR3 is TGTGCCAGCAGCCAAGAGAGGCCAAATTCACCCCTCCACTTT.

This clonotype was seen only a few times. This chain uses TRBV7-9 with TRBJ2-7, with D unresolved. Per the germline V gene, CDR1 is SEHNR and CDR2 is FQNEAQ (reference sequence). The CDR3 covers 14 residues. Trimming stripped 2 bases from V and 1 base from J, with 9 bases between. The CDR3 loop reads CASSLRYSSYEQYF. CDR3 nucleotide sequence: TGTGCCAGCAGCTTACGTTACAGTTCCTACGAGCAGTACTTC.

V and J are TRBV2 and TRBJ2-1, with 9 bases lining up with TRBD2. This CDR3 is built from 14 residues. J gave up 4 bases and V 7 bases, and 5 bases lay outside the gene matches. Germline lookup yields CDR1 SNHLY and CDR2 FYNNEI. The CDR3 sequence is CASNGGGVYNEQFF. The CDR3 DNA is TGTGCCAGCAACGGCGGGGGGGTTTACAATGAGCAGTTCTTC. The entire variable domain, with the rest obtained from reference TRBV2 and TRBJ2-1, is as follows: EPEVTQTPSHQVTQMGQEVILRCVPISNHLYFYWYRQILGQKVEFLVSFYNNEISEKSEIFDDQFSVERPDGSNFTLKIRSTKLEDSAMYFCASNGGGVYNEQFFGPGTRLTVL.